One and the same sample provided the 30 T cell receptor beta chains below, sequenced in a study of T cell clonality in common variable immunodeficiency. Libraries were prepared by immunoSEQ multiplex PCR; TCRdb keeps only in-frame clonotypes and omits some of them. This repertoire holds fewer than 55,000 clones, and none appear only once. The specimen sequenced was peripheral blood mononuclear cells. The receptors stem from a person between 18 and 75 years old in good health.

This clone was observed at least ten times. The read terminates 3 residues before the CDR3 end, so the remaining end is supplied by the germline J gene. The chain links TRBV2 to TRBJ2-7; D unresolved. The V gene's germline CDR1 is SNHLY and CDR2 FYNNEI. Between the trimmed V and J ends, which lost 7 bases and 3 bases, there was a span of 10 bases. The CDR3 has 12 amino acids. The CDR3 bases that were read are TGTGCCAGCACCAGGAACAACTACGAG. This gives the protein CASTRNNYE. The complete CDR3 protein is CASTRNNYEQYF.

A few counts support this clone. Read sequence stops 3 residues before the CDR3 end, and the germline J gene provides the missing end. The V call is TRBV13, the J call TRBJ2-7; D gene unclear. Trimming took 5 bases from V and 3 from J, leaving 11 bases between them. Germline CDR1 PRHDT, CDR2 FYEKMQ (reference sequence). The CDR3 length is 13 residues. CDR3 protein: CASSPQRFYEQYF. The covered CDR3 bases are TGTGCCAGCAGCCCTCAACGGTTCTACGAG.

Only a few counts were recorded for this clone. With the read ending 3 residues before the CDR3 end, the germline J gene is used to fill in that end. The V and J genes are TRBV2 and TRBJ1-6; D is perhaps TRBD1 (5 bases). V was trimmed by 7 bases and J by 10 bases, leaving 23 bases between them. Germline CDR1 is SNHLY and CDR2 is FYNNEI. The CDR3 is made up of 16 amino acids. The CDR3 reads CASTKSRGYGGSPLHF. The DNA read from the CDR3 is TGTGCCAGCACTAAATCTAGGGGTTATGGCGGCTCACCC. Complete variable domain (other parts from reference TRBV2 and TRBJ1-6): EPEVTQTPSHQVTQMGQEVILRCVPISNHLYFYWYRQILGQKVEFLVSFYNNEISEKSEIFDDQFSVERPDGSNFTLKIRSTKLEDSAMYFCASTKSRGYGGSPLHFGNGTRLTVT.

This clone was counted at least ten times. The sequence runs out 3 residues before the end of the CDR3; the remainder is reconstructed from the germline J gene. The chain uses TRBV28 and TRBJ2-2; TRBD1 matches at 7 bases. After removal of 8 bases from V and 5 bases from J, the junction contained 11 bases not matched to a gene. The CDR3 has 15 residues. The germline V gene encodes CDR1 MDHEN and CDR2 SYDVKM. The sequenced part of the CDR3 DNA is TGTGCCAGCCTGAACAGGGGAAAGCAAACCGGGGAG. Translated: CASLNRGKQTGE. The full CDR3 protein is CASLNRGKQTGELFF.

Worth noting for this clone: The read is 3 residues too short to cover the CDR3 end, so that end is filled in from the germline J gene. The chain carries TRBV2 and TRBJ2-7, with D possibly matching TRBD2 (6 bases). The ends were cut back, 4 bases at V and 1 base at J, with 14 bases in the middle. Germline CDR1 is SNHLY and CDR2 is FYNNEI. The length of the CDR3 is 15 residues. The CDR3 bases that were read are TGTGCCAGCAGTGGAAGAAACAGCGGGTCCTACGAG. It encodes CASSGRNSGSYE. The CDR3 in its entirety is CASSGRNSGSYEQYF.

Many counts were recorded for this clone. The CDR3 loop is CASSEKTTGANVLTF. The part of the CDR3 DNA that was read is TGCGCCAGCAGCGAAAAAACAACTGGGGCCAACGTC. The chain recombines TRBV5-1 with TRBJ2-6; D unclear. The DNA ends 3 residues before the CDR3 does, and the rest of the CDR3 is filled in from the germline J gene. CDR1 SGHRS and CDR2 YFSETQ come from the germline V gene. The CDR3 extends over 15 amino acids. Trimming took 4 bases from V and 2 from J, leaving 10 bases between them.

This clone was seen repeatedly, ten times or more. The DNA ends 3 residues before the CDR3 does, and the rest of the CDR3 is filled in from the germline J gene. The V and J genes are TRBV19 and TRBJ1-5; TRBD1 matches at 7 bases. From germline, CDR1 is LNHDA and CDR2 SQIVND (reference sequence). The CDR3 spans 18 residues. After removal of 0 bases from V and 0 bases from J, the junction contained 8 bases not matched to a gene. The sequenced CDR3 bases are TGTGCCAGTAGTATAGAGCCGGACAGGATTTCTAGCAATCAGCCC. Its protein product is CASSIEPDRISSNQP. The full-length CDR3 reads as CASSIEPDRISSNQPQHF.

This clone was detected ten times or more. The CDR3: CAWNLETGGTGELFF. CDR3 DNA (partial): TGTGCCTGGAACCTCGAGACAGGGGGAACCGGGGAG. The V gene is TRBV30, the J gene TRBJ2-2; 9 positions match TRBD1. Read sequence stops 3 residues before the CDR3 end, and the germline J gene provides the missing end. Germline loops: CDR1 GTSNPN, CDR2 SVGIG (reference sequence). This CDR3 region has 15 residues. The junction had 8 bases not matched to a gene; V was cut back by 4 bases and J by 5 bases.

In its sample, this clone was seen many times. Read data end 3 residues before the CDR3 end; the end is taken from the germline J gene. This chain connects TRBV5-1 to TRBJ2-3; 8 bases line up with TRBD2. The CDR3 has 14 residues. V shed 1 base, J shed 6 bases, and the junction held 4 bases outside the gene matches. Per germline, CDR1 SGHRS and CDR2 YFSETQ. The sequenced part of the CDR3 DNA is TGCGCCAGCAGCTTGCCAGCGGGAGAGGATACG. Protein sequence: CASSLPAGEDT. The whole CDR3 sequence reads CASSLPAGEDTQYF. The whole variable domain, filled in from reference TRBV5-1 and TRBJ2-3, reads KAGVTQTPRYLIKTRGQQVTLSCSPISGHRSVSWYQQTPGQGLQFLFEYFSETQRNKGNFPGRFSGRQFSNSRSEMNVSTLELGDSALYLCASSLPAGEDTQYFGPGTRLTVL.

This clone was observed at least ten times. The CDR3 end lies 3 residues beyond the end of the read and is filled in from the germline J gene. The chain recombines TRBV5-1 with TRBJ2-5; perhaps TRBD2 as D (5 bases). Germline V gene data show CDR1 as SGHRS and CDR2 as YFSETQ. The V end lost 4 bases, the J end lost 3 bases, and 13 bases lay between the germline ends. This CDR3 comprises 14 residues. Partial CDR3 DNA: TGCGCCAGCAGCGTAGGAGAGGGCGAAGAGACC. It codes for CASSVGEGEET. The whole CDR3 protein reads CASSVGEGEETQYF.

This clone has just a few counts. The covered CDR3 bases are TGTGCCAGCAGCCATACAGGGGGGCTGACTGAA. It codes for CASSHTGGLTE. The full CDR3 is CASSHTGGLTEAFF. The chain is built from TRBV7-2 and TRBJ1-1; TRBD1 agrees at 8 bases. The observed sequence ends 3 residues before the CDR3 terminus, with the missing tail filled in from the germline J gene. Trimming at V came to 5 bases and at J to 5 bases, leaving 7 bases not matched to a gene. This CDR3 has 14 residues. Germline values: CDR1 SGHTA, CDR2 FQGNSA.

This clone was counted a few times. The CDR3 is cut off 3 residues early in the read; its end comes from the germline J gene. The chain links TRBV6-1 to TRBJ2-7; no clear D. Between the trimmed V and J ends, which lost 0 bases and 2 bases, there was a span of 11 bases. CDR3 length: 15 amino acids. Germline V gene data show CDR1 as MNHNS and CDR2 as SASEGT. Incomplete CDR3 DNA: TGTGCCAGCAGTGAAGCGTTGTCCCGGGCCTACGAG. It encodes CASSEALSRAYE. The CDR3 in full is CASSEALSRAYEQYF.

For this clone: The CDR3 end is not reached by the read, which stops 3 residues before it; the germline J gene fills it in. V usage is TRBV30 and J usage is TRBJ2-7; no definite D call. V lost 2 bases to trimming and J lost 6 bases, with 8 bases between them. The germline V gene encodes CDR1 GTSNPN and CDR2 SVGIG (reference sequence). CDR3 length: 11 amino acids. The covered CDR3 bases are TGTGCCTGGAGTCCCGGGTTCGAG. It codes for CAWSPGFE. The CDR3 in its entirety is CAWSPGFEQYF.

This clone was seen at least ten times. The CDR3 end is not reached by the read, which stops 3 residues before it; the germline J gene fills it in. The chain links TRBV30 to TRBJ1-5, with D perhaps TRBD1 (6 bases). This CDR3 contains 13 residues. Per the germline V gene, CDR1 is GTSNPN and CDR2 is SVGIG (reference sequence). Trimming cost V 2 bases and J 7 bases, with 12 bases left between them. The CDR3 here is CAWSIQGKQPQHF. The covered CDR3 bases are TGTGCCTGGAGTATACAGGGTAAGCAGCCC.

With respect to this clone: The CDR3 end falls 3 residues outside the read, so it is completed with the germline J gene. The chain couples TRBV7-8 to TRBJ2-7; D unclear. Germline V gives CDR1 SGHVS, CDR2 FQNEAQ. There are 14 residues in the CDR3. The V gene lost 1 base and the J gene lost 1 base, with 8 bases spanning the gap. The CDR3 sequence: CASSLEFSSYEQYF. The DNA read from the CDR3 is TGTGCCAGCAGCTTAGAGTTCAGTTCCTACGAG.

At least ten counts were recorded for this clone. The read is 3 residues too short to cover the CDR3 end, so that end is filled in from the germline J gene. The V gene is TRBV12-3 or TRBV12-4, the J gene TRBJ2-4; no firm D call. V lost 5 bases and J lost 0, with 11 bases in between. There are 15 residues in the CDR3. CDR3 DNA, as far as it was read: TGTGCCAGCAGTGCCCCCTACCTAGCCAAAAACATT. Its translation is CASSAPYLAKNI. The entire CDR3 protein reads CASSAPYLAKNIQYF.

This clone was observed at least ten times. The read halts 3 residues ahead of the CDR3 end, with the missing end drawn from the germline J gene. The chain has TRBV18 and TRBJ2-1; the D gene is possibly TRBD2 (6 bases). V was trimmed by 0 bases and J by 5 bases, leaving 14 bases between them. This CDR3 is built from 16 residues. From germline, CDR1 is KGHSH and CDR2 LQKENI. The sequenced CDR3 bases are TGTGCCAGCTCACCACCGGCAGGACGGGGGAACAATGAG. It yields the protein CASSPPAGRGNNE. The CDR3 in its entirety is CASSPPAGRGNNEQFF.

This clone came up a few times. The CDR3 end is not reached by the read, which stops 3 residues before it; the germline J gene fills it in. This chain connects TRBV7-6 to TRBJ2-2; 9 bases are shared with TRBD1. V shed 5 bases, J shed 2 bases, and the junction held 9 bases outside the gene matches. The CDR3 spans 17 residues. The V gene's germline CDR1 is SGHVS and CDR2 FNYEAQ. The CDR3: CASSAGYRGRNTGELFF. CDR3 bases read: TGTGCCAGCAGCGCGGGATACAGGGGGCGCAACACCGGGGAG.

This clone was detected ten times or more. CDR3 DNA, as far as it was read: TGCAGTGCTAGAGAAGCCGGGGGAGAGGGC. Its protein is CSAREAGGEG. The whole CDR3 sequence is CSAREAGGEGYTF. This chain joins TRBV20-1 and TRBJ1-2; possible D gene TRBD1, 5 bases. With the read ending 3 residues before the CDR3 end, the germline J gene is used to fill in that end. This CDR3 is built from 13 residues. Germline CDR1 is DFQATT and CDR2 is SNEGSKA (reference sequence).

This clone has at least ten counts. Sequencing ends 3 residues short of the CDR3 end; the germline J gene provides the rest. The chain couples TRBV19 to TRBJ1-2; 8 bases map to TRBD1. The ends lost 4 bases at V and 5 bases at J; junction bases unmatched: 3. This CDR3 comprises 13 residues. Per germline, CDR1 LNHDA and CDR2 SQIVND (reference sequence). The sequenced part of the CDR3 DNA is TGTGCCAGTAGTAGGACAGGGAATTATGGC. Encoded protein: CASSRTGNYG. The entire CDR3 protein is CASSRTGNYGYTF.

This clone was counted between two and nine times. The read falls 3 residues short of the CDR3 end, and the missing part is taken from the germline J gene. The chain recombines TRBV19 with TRBJ2-3; D is ambiguous. Looked up from germline, CDR1 is LNHDA and CDR2 is SQIVND (reference sequence). With 6 bases removed from V and 3 bases from J, the gap between germline ends came to 13 bases. This CDR3 has 14 residues. Here the CDR3 reads CASSEASLTDTQYF. The CDR3 DNA, read in part, is TGTGCCAGTAGCGAAGCGTCTTTAACAGATACG.

This clone was observed at least ten times. The CDR3 is CAGSSGRAGETQYF. Incomplete CDR3 DNA: TGTGCCGGCTCTAGCGGGAGGGCCGGAGAGACC. The gene calls are TRBV2 and TRBJ2-5; TRBD2 agrees at 12 bases. The read terminates 3 residues before the CDR3 end, so the remaining end is supplied by the germline J gene. J lost 4 bases, V lost 11 bases, and 8 bases had no gene match. There are 14 residues in the CDR3. Germline loops: CDR1 SNHLY, CDR2 FYNNEI.

This clone was seen many times. The observed sequence ends 3 residues before the CDR3 terminus, with the missing tail filled in from the germline J gene. V usage is TRBV19 and J usage is TRBJ1-5; no clear D. With 8 bases removed from V and 3 bases from J, the gap between germline ends came to 14 bases. Germline V CDR1 and CDR2: LNHDA, SQIVND (reference sequence). The CDR3 totals 14 residues. The sequenced CDR3 bases are TGTGCCAGTCAGAGAGGGTCGACCAATCAGCCC. This gives the protein CASQRGSTNQP. The entire CDR3 reads CASQRGSTNQPQHF. Variable domain in full (rest from reference TRBV19 and TRBJ1-5): DGGITQSPKYLFRKEGQNVTLSCEQNLNHDAMYWYRQDPGQGLRLIYYSQIVNDFQKGDIAEGYSVSREKKESFPLTVTSAQKNPTAFYLCASQRGSTNQPQHFGDGTRLSIL.

This clone has a count of ten or more. The read comes to an end 3 residues before the CDR3 does, leaving the germline J gene to fill in the end. V gene TRBV14 combines with J gene TRBJ2-4, with a tentative D call TRBD1 (6 bases). There are 13 residues in the CDR3. The germline CDR1 and CDR2 sequences are SGHDN and FVKESK. CDR3 bases read: TGTGCCAGCAGCCAACATTCCGGACAGATT. Protein sequence: CASSQHSGQI. The full CDR3 protein reads CASSQHSGQIQYF.

This clone was picked up many times. The read stops 3 residues short of the end of the CDR3; the missing end is completed from the germline J gene. This rearrangement joins TRBV5-6 to TRBJ2-3; D ambiguous. Between the trimmed V and J ends, which lost 6 bases and 2 bases, there was a span of 7 bases. The CDR3 has 12 residues. The V gene's germline CDR1 is SGHDT and CDR2 YYEEEE. The CDR3 here is CASNQNTDTQYF. The CDR3 bases that were read are TGTGCCAGCAACCAGAACACAGATACG.

This clone was seen repeatedly, ten times or more. The read ends 3 residues before the CDR3 terminus; that terminus is restored from the germline J gene. This chain joins TRBV30 and TRBJ2-7; D may be TRBD1 (6 bases). V was cut by 1 base and J by 2 bases, with 12 bases left in between. There are 14 residues in the CDR3. Germline V gene data show CDR1 as GTSNPN and CDR2 as SVGIG (reference sequence). Incomplete CDR3 DNA: TGTGCCTGGAGTGGTCTCAGGGGAACCTACGAG. This codes for CAWSGLRGTYE. In full, the CDR3 is CAWSGLRGTYEQYF. Full variable domain (remainder filled in from reference TRBV30 and TRBJ2-7): SQTIHQWPATLVQPVGSPLSLECTVEGTSNPNLYWYRQAAGRGLQLLFYSVGIGQISSEVPQNLSASRPQDRQFILSSKKLLLSDSGFYLCAWSGLRGTYEQYFGPGTRLTVT.

This clone occurred many times. The read ends 3 residues early relative to the CDR3; the germline J gene fills the gap. This sequence joins TRBV5-1 and TRBJ2-1; D is possibly TRBD2 (6 bases). Germline CDR1 SGHRS, CDR2 YFSETQ. Trimming removed 4 bases at V and 8 bases at J, with 19 bases between. The CDR3 runs 15 residues. The CDR3 is CASSPKFGGNDEQFF. The sequenced CDR3 bases are TGCGCCAGCAGCCCGAAATTTGGGGGGAACGATGAG.

This clone was seen ten or more times. The observed sequence ends 3 residues before the CDR3 terminus, with the missing tail filled in from the germline J gene. The J gene is TRBJ1-1, the V gene TRBV5-1; possible D gene TRBD1, 5 bases. The V gene's germline CDR1 is SGHRS and CDR2 YFSETQ. This CDR3 region has 15 residues. V lost 0 bases and J lost 5, with 14 bases in between. CDR3 region: CASSLVPGGGTEAFF. The sequenced part of the CDR3 DNA is TGCGCCAGCAGCTTGGTGCCGGGCGGGGGAACTGAA.

This clone occurred many times. The read ends 3 residues early relative to the CDR3; the germline J gene fills the gap. V is TRBV20-1 and J is TRBJ1-2, with D maybe TRBD1 (6 bases). The V gene lost 3 bases and the J gene lost 7 bases, with 15 bases spanning the gap. Germline loops: CDR1 DFQATT, CDR2 SNEGSKA (reference sequence). The CDR3 loop spans 13 amino acids. The CDR3 spells CSARQGSDGGYTF. CDR3 DNA (partial): TGCAGTGCTAGGCAGGGGAGCGATGGTGGC.

This clone was detected many times. The read ends 3 residues early relative to the CDR3; the germline J gene fills the gap. The J gene is TRBJ1-5, the V gene TRBV30, with 7 bases aligning to TRBD1. The CDR3 is 14 residues long. Germline values: CDR1 GTSNPN, CDR2 SVGIG (reference sequence). Unmatched junction bases numbered 5, after V lost 2 bases and J lost 4 bases. Incomplete CDR3 DNA: TGTGCCTGGAGTTTCGGGACAGCTAATCAGCCC. Translation: CAWSFGTANQP. The whole CDR3 protein reads CAWSFGTANQPQHF.